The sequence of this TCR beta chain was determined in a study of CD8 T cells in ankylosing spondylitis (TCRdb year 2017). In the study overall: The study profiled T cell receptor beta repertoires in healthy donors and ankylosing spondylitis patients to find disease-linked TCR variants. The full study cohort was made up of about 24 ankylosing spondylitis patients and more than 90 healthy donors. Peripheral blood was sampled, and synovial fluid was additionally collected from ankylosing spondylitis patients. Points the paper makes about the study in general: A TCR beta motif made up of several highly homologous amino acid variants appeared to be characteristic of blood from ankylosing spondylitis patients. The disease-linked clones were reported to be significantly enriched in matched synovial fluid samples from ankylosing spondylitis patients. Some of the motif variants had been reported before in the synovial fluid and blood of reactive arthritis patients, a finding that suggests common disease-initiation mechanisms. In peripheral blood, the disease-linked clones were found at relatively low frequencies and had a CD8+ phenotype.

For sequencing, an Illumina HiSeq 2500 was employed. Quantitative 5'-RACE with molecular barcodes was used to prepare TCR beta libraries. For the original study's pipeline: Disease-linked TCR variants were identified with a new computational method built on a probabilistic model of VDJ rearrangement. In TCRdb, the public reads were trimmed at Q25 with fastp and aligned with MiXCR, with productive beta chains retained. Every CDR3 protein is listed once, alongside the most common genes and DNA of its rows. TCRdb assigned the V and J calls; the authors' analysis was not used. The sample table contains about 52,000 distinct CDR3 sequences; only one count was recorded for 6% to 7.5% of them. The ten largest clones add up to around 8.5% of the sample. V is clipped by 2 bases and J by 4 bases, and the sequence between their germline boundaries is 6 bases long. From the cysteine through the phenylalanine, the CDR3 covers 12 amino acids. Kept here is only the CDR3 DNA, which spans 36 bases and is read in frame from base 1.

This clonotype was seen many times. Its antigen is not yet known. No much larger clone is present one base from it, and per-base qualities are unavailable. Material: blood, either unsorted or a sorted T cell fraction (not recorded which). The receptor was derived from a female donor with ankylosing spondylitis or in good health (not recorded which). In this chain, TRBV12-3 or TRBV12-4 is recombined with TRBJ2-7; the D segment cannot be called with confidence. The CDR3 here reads CASSLMAYEQYF. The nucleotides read TGTGCCAGCAGTTTAATGGCGTACGAGCAGTACTTC.